The 15 T cell receptor beta chains below all came from one sample that was sequenced in a study of CD8 T cells in Susac syndrome. Reverse transcription of roughly 0.5 to 1 ug RNA was carried out with random hexamers. One entry per CDR3 protein results from TCRdb running MiXCR on the immunoSEQ multiplex PCR reads. The sample carries roughly 200,000 distinct CDR3 sequences, roughly 94% recorded once. Sequenced input: CD4+ T cells from PBMCs. These receptor sequences come from a human donor in good health.

This clonotype was seen a single time. The rearrangement joins TRBV29-1 to TRBJ1-4, with 10 bases aligning to TRBD1. CDR1 and CDR2 (germline): SQVTM, ANQGSEA. CDR3 length: 15 amino acids. The ends lost 7 bases at V and 7 bases at J; junction bases unmatched: 12. CDR3 in amino acids: CSANSFGTGAEKLFF. The DNA of the CDR3 is TGCAGCGCAAACTCCTTCGGGACAGGGGCTGAAAAACTGTTTTTT.

This chain links TRBV24-1 with TRBJ2-2, with D uncertain. Germline values: CDR1 KGHDR, CDR2 SFDVKD. This CDR3 comprises 14 residues. V lost 4 bases and J 6 bases, leaving 11 bases between the germline ends. CDR3 sequence reads: CATSDQWRPGELFF. DNA for the CDR3: TGTGCCACCAGTGACCAGTGGCGGCCCGGGGAGCTGTTTTTT.

The chain is built from TRBV20-1 and TRBJ2-3, with 8 nucleotides matching TRBD2. Germline CDR1 and CDR2: DFQATT and SNEGSKA (reference sequence). Trimming cost V 2 bases and J 2 bases; bases outside gene matches: 3. The CDR3 length is 14 residues. CDR3 loop: CSARLAGSTDTQYF. The CDR3 DNA reads as TGCAGTGCTAGACTAGCGGGTTCCACAGATACGCAGTATTTT.

CDR3 sequence (DNA): TGCGCCAGCAGTCCCCTACTCCGGGACTACACCTACGAGCAGTACGTC. Protein sequence: CASSPLLRDYTYEQYV. This chain connects TRBV23-1 to TRBJ2-7; 7 bases agree with TRBD2. TRBV23-1 is an ORF, and what it does is uncertain. The CDR3 consists of 16 residues. Losses at the gene ends were 4 bases for V and 2 bases for J; bases not matched to a gene: 11.

The rearrangement joins TRBV6-5 to TRBJ1-5; TRBD1 matches at 7 bases. CDR3 length: 16 residues. Germline CDR1 is MNHEY and CDR2 is SVGAGI. The junction had 6 bases not matched to a gene; V was cut back by 2 bases and J by 2 bases. The CDR3 reads CASSYRGTAGNQPQHF. CDR3 DNA sequence: TGTGCCAGCAGTTACCGCGGGACAGCGGGCAATCAGCCCCAGCATTTT.

The genes are TRBV11-2 and TRBJ2-1; D remains unclear. Germline V CDR1 and CDR2: SGHAT, FQNNGV. This CDR3 comprises 13 residues. V shed 5 bases and J shed 10 bases, with 15 bases lying between them. The CDR3 sequence is CASSLDSLREQFF. CDR3 bases: TGTGCCAGCAGCCTCGATAGCCTACGGGAGCAGTTCTTC.

This sequence joins TRBV12-3 or TRBV12-4 and TRBJ2-3; D is unresolved. The length of the CDR3 is 17 residues. Trimming pared 4 bases from V and 0 bases from J, leaving 17 bases between. In DNA, the CDR3 is TGTGCCAGCAGTTCCCCGCGAGGACGGCCTAGCACAGATACGCAGTATTTT. This translates into CASSSPRGRPSTDTQYF.

The chain is built from TRBV24-1 and TRBJ1-2; TRBD1 aligns across 7 bases. V lost 0 bases and J lost 6; bases outside the gene matches: 3. CDR3 size: 14 residues. The germline gives CDR1 KGHDR, CDR2 SFDVKD. The CDR3 nucleotides are TGTGCCACCAGTGATTTGGACAGGGACCATGGCTACACCTTC. This translates into CATSDLDRDHGYTF.

The V gene is TRBV7-9, the J gene TRBJ2-1; 8 bases fit TRBD2. Germline V gene sequence: CDR1 SEHNR, CDR2 FQNEAQ (reference sequence). The CDR3 spans 15 residues. Trimming cost V 0 bases and J 11 bases; bases outside gene matches: 9. The CDR3 sequence is CASSLARTSPLQQFF. The CDR3 region has the DNA TGTGCCAGCAGCTTAGCGAGGACTAGCCCCCTCCAGCAGTTCTTC.

The chain uses TRBV29-1 and TRBJ2-3; D possibly corresponds to TRBD1 (6 bases). This CDR3 comprises 17 residues. V was clipped by 2 bases and J by 4 bases, with 22 bases between them. The germline gives CDR1 SQVTM, CDR2 ANQGSEA. CDR3 protein: CSVEIRGPGALPDTQYF. In DNA, the CDR3 is TGCAGCGTTGAAATAAGGGGTCCAGGGGCTTTGCCAGATACGCAGTATTTT.

This rearrangement joins TRBV7-9 to TRBJ2-1, with 7 positions matching TRBD2. From germline, CDR1 is SEHNR and CDR2 FQNEAQ (reference sequence). The CDR3 extends over 15 amino acids. With 6 bases clipped from V and 7 bases from J, the junction kept 12 bases outside the gene matches. The DNA for the CDR3 is TGTGCCAGCAGACCACTAGCGAGCGAGGGGAATGAGCAGTTCTTC. Translated: CASRPLASEGNEQFF.

V is TRBV9 and J is TRBJ2-4; D unresolved. Trimming removed 0 bases at V and 0 bases at J, with 7 bases between. The CDR3 is 15 amino acids. Germline V gives CDR1 SGDLS, CDR2 YYNGEE. CDR3 in amino acids: CASSVDPLAKNIQYF. In DNA form, the CDR3 reads TGTGCCAGCAGCGTAGATCCCCTAGCCAAAAACATTCAGTACTTC.

The chain recombines TRBV29-1 with TRBJ2-3; no definite D call. Germline loops: CDR1 SQVTM, CDR2 ANQGSEA. The CDR3 is 13 amino acids. Trimming removed 1 base at V and 6 bases at J, with 11 bases between. For the CDR3, the DNA is TGCAGCGTTGAAGTCATTCCCCAGGATACGCAGTATTTT. It encodes CSVEVIPQDTQYF.

This chain uses TRBV30 with TRBJ1-5, with unresolved D. The CDR3 has 13 amino acids. Trimming left V 7 bases short and J 4 bases short, with 14 bases between. CDR1 is GTSNPN, CDR2 SVGIG, per germline (reference sequence). The DNA of the CDR3 is TGTGCCTCAAGCCCCAGGATAAATCAGCCCCAGCATTTT. This codes for CASSPRINQPQHF.

V is TRBV6-1 and J is TRBJ2-1; TRBD2 is a possible D gene (7 bases). The CDR3 is made up of 16 amino acids. CDR1 is MNHNS and CDR2 is SASEGT in the germline V gene. Trimming took 6 bases from V and 6 from J, leaving 21 bases between them. The CDR3 here is CASSPPKGRGGNEQFF. Written as DNA, the CDR3 is TGTGCCAGCAGCCCACCGAAGGGGAGGGGGGGCAATGAGCAGTTCTTC.